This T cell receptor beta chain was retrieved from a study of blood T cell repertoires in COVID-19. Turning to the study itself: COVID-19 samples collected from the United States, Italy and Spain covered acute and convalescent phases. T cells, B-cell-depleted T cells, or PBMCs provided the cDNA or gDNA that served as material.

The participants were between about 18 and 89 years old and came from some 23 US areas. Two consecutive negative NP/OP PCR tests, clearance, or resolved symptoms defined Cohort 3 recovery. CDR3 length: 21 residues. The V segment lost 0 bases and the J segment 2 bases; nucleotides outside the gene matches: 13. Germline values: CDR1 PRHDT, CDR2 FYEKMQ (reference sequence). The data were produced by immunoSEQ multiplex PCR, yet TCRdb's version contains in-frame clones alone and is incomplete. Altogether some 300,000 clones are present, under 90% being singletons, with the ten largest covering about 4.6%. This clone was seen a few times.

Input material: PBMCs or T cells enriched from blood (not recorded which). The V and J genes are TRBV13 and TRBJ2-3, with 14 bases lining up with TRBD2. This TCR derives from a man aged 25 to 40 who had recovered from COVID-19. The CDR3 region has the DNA TGTGCCAGCAGCTTAGGCCTGGCGGTGGGACTAGCGGGGGCCCCCACAGATACGCAGTATTTT. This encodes CASSLGLAVGLAGAPTDTQYF.